Each of the 24 T cell receptor beta chains below was sequenced from the same sample in a study of cytomegalovirus exposure and HLA in healthy donors. This PCR relied on a set of 60 Vbeta primers and 13 Jbeta primers. TCRdb's table, derived via immunoSEQ multiplex PCR, lists solely in-frame clones and lacks some. The sample holds 150,000 or so clones; 80% are singletons and the top ten take around 4.4%. The sample was PBMCs. Receptor source: a woman aged 50 to 65 in good health and CMV-seropositive.

V usage is TRBV30 and J usage is TRBJ1-1; D gene ambiguous. Trimming took 2 bases from V and 0 from J, leaving 7 bases between them. CDR1 is GTSNPN, CDR2 SVGIG, per germline (reference sequence). The CDR3 runs 13 residues. The CDR3 sequence: CAWSSLLNTEAFF. The CDR3 bases are TGTGCCTGGAGTTCTCTCCTGAACACTGAAGCTTTCTTT. Full variable domain (rest looked up from reference TRBV30 and TRBJ1-1): SQTIHQWPATLVQPVGSPLSLECTVEGTSNPNLYWYRQAAGRGLQLLFYSVGIGQISSEVPQNLSASRPQDRQFILSSKKLLLSDSGFYLCAWSSLLNTEAFFGQGTRLTVV.

A note on this clone: Different DNA sequences within this sample yield the same CDR3. The chain combines TRBV7-9 with TRBJ2-7; no clear D. The CDR3 covers 12 residues. Germline CDR1 SEHNR, CDR2 FQNEAQ (reference sequence). The V and J ends lost 0 bases and 4 bases respectively, with 4 bases between them. CDR3 sequence: CASSLAAYEQYF. CDR3 sequence (DNA): TGTGCCAGCAGCTTAGCGGCATACGAGCAGTACTTC.

V usage is TRBV12-5 and J usage is TRBJ2-1; TRBD2 matches at 12 bases. This CDR3 spans 20 amino acids. With 2 bases clipped from V and 3 bases from J, the junction kept 14 bases outside the gene matches. Looked up from germline, CDR1 is LGHNT and CDR2 is FRNRAP. The CDR3 DNA reads as TGTGCTAGTGGTTTGTCCCAGGTTCGAACTAGCGGGGGGTACTACAATGAGCAGTTCTTC. Its protein is CASGLSQVRTSGGYYNEQFF.

This sequence joins TRBV11-2 and TRBJ2-1; TRBD1 agrees at 9 bases. J gave up 6 bases and V 3 bases, and 9 bases lay outside the gene matches. The germline V gene encodes CDR1 SGHAT and CDR2 FQNNGV. The CDR3 runs 16 residues. The CDR3 DNA is TGTGCCAGCAGCTTGAACCCGGGACAGGGAGGCAATGAGCAGTTCTTC. Protein sequence: CASSLNPGQGGNEQFF.

The genes are TRBV7-2 and TRBJ2-7; D uncertain. Trimming took off 4 bases at V and 3 bases at J, with 4 bases between the two ends. The CDR3 is made up of 11 amino acids. Looked up from germline, CDR1 is SGHTA and CDR2 is FQGNSA. The CDR3 protein is CASSSFYEQYF. The CDR3 DNA reads TGTGCCAGCAGCTCCTTCTACGAGCAGTACTTC.

The rearrangement links TRBV27 to TRBJ1-1; no clear D. Germline CDR1 is MNHEY and CDR2 is SMNVEV (reference sequence). The CDR3 covers 12 residues. Trimming removed 3 bases from V and 8 bases from J, with 10 bases in between. CDR3 residues: CASSFPGREAFF. The CDR3 DNA sequence: TGTGCCAGCAGTTTCCCCGGGAGGGAAGCTTTCTTT.

The CDR3 nucleotides read TGCGCCAGCAGACGGGAGGGGGCGAGGAATTCACCCCTCCACTTT. It specifies CASRREGARNSPLHF. The gene calls are TRBV5-1 and TRBJ1-6; 7 bases are a match to TRBD1. The CDR3 totals 15 residues. Unmatched junction bases numbered 9, after V lost 5 bases and J lost 7 bases. Germline CDR1 SGHRS, CDR2 YFSETQ.

This chain connects TRBV5-4 to TRBJ2-7; D unclear. From germline, CDR1 is SGHNT and CDR2 YYREEE (reference sequence). This CDR3 region has 12 residues. V lost 0 bases to trimming and J lost 6 bases, with 7 bases between them. This chain's CDR3 is CASSLGASEQYF. CDR3 sequence (DNA): TGTGCCAGCAGCTTGGGGGCGTCCGAGCAGTACTTC.

This clone was counted a single time. The chain recombines TRBV7-9 with TRBJ2-7; TRBD2 might be the D (5 bases). Germline V gives CDR1 SEHNR, CDR2 FQNEAQ (reference sequence). The CDR3 consists of 14 residues. Trimming stripped 0 bases from V and 5 bases from J, with 11 bases between. The CDR3 nucleotides read TGTGCCAGCAGCTTAGCGGGAGTAGTCCACGAGCAGTACTTC. Protein product: CASSLAGVVHEQYF.

The chain couples TRBV7-2 to TRBJ1-2; possibly TRBD1 for D (5 bases). Germline V gene lookup returns CDR1 SGHTA and CDR2 FQGNSA. V was cut by 3 bases and J by 5 bases, with 10 bases left in between. The length of the CDR3 is 13 residues. The CDR3 sequence: CASSLEGRYGYTF. CDR3 DNA: TGTGCCAGCAGCTTGGAGGGGCGATATGGCTACACCTTC.

This rearrangement joins TRBV2 to TRBJ2-1; D possibly corresponds to TRBD1 (5 bases). The CDR3 loop spans 15 amino acids. CDR1 SNHLY and CDR2 FYNNEI come from the germline V gene. Trimming took off 5 bases at V and 0 bases at J, with 11 bases between the two ends. Here the CDR3 reads CASSTGPRSYNEQFF. CDR3 nucleotides: TGTGCCAGCAGTACAGGTCCCCGCTCCTACAATGAGCAGTTCTTC. The entire variable domain, with the rest obtained from reference TRBV2 and TRBJ2-1, is as follows: EPEVTQTPSHQVTQMGQEVILRCVPISNHLYFYWYRQILGQKVEFLVSFYNNEISEKSEIFDDQFSVERPDGSNFTLKIRSTKLEDSAMYFCASSTGPRSYNEQFFGPGTRLTVL.

The chain carries TRBV15 and TRBJ2-1; possibly TRBD2 for D (6 bases). CDR3 length: 17 amino acids. Per the germline V gene, CDR1 is LNHNV and CDR2 is YYDKDF (reference sequence). With 0 bases removed from V and 3 bases from J, the gap between germline ends came to 15 bases. The CDR3, as DNA: TGTGCCACCAGCAGAGATTACGCGGGACTCGGCTACAATGAGCAGTTCTTC. Encoded protein: CATSRDYAGLGYNEQFF.

The V gene is TRBV7-9, the J gene TRBJ1-3, with 8 bases identical to TRBD1. CDR3 length: 18 amino acids. Looked up from germline, CDR1 is SEHNR and CDR2 is FQNEAQ (reference sequence). V lost 4 bases, J lost 2 bases, and 13 bases stayed unmatched. CDR3 amino acids: CASSSEVTAQGAGNTIYF. DNA of the CDR3: TGTGCCAGCAGCTCGGAGGTCACTGCACAGGGGGCTGGAAACACCATATATTTT.

In this sample, this clone turned up a few times. This chain joins TRBV19 and TRBJ2-7; 8 nucleotides agree with TRBD1. The junction had 12 bases not matched to a gene; V was cut back by 5 bases and J by 3 bases. The germline V gene encodes CDR1 LNHDA and CDR2 SQIVND (reference sequence). The CDR3 has 16 amino acids. The CDR3 loop reads CASSHGTGRMGYEQYF. CDR3 sequence (DNA): TGTGCCAGTAGTCACGGGACAGGTAGAATGGGCTACGAGCAGTACTTC.

This rearrangement joins TRBV11-1 to TRBJ2-7; 10 nucleotides line up with TRBD2. V was pared by 3 bases and J by 2 bases, with 7 bases of the junction left unmatched. Germline assignment: CDR1 SGHAT and CDR2 FQDESV (reference sequence). The CDR3 totals 16 residues. The CDR3 is CASSLSSSGGPYEQYF. The CDR3 DNA follows: TGTGCCAGCAGCTTGTCTTCTAGCGGGGGCCCCTACGAGCAGTACTTC.

This sequence joins TRBV7-3 and TRBJ2-3, with TRBD2 matching 11 bases. This CDR3 comprises 16 residues. CDR1 and CDR2 from the germline V gene are SGHTA and FQGTGA. With V trimmed by 2 bases and J by 5 bases, 6 bases remained unmatched. In nucleotides, the CDR3 is TGTGCCAGCAGCTTAGTAGCGGGGGGGGTTGGAGATACGCAGTATTTT. Protein sequence: CASSLVAGGVGDTQYF.

For the CDR3, the DNA is TGTGCCAGCAGCTACACGGCGGGGGGGCCCGTCCGTCAGACCCAGTACTTC. Its protein is CASSYTAGGPVRQTQYF. The gene calls are TRBV5-4 and TRBJ2-5; 9 bases are a match to TRBD2. With 3 bases clipped from V and 6 bases from J, the junction kept 15 bases outside the gene matches. The CDR3 contains 17 residues. Germline values: CDR1 SGHNT, CDR2 YYREEE (reference sequence).

The V and J genes are TRBV27 and TRBJ1-2; D is possibly TRBD1 (5 bases). Looked up from germline, CDR1 is MNHEY and CDR2 is SMNVEV (reference sequence). The CDR3 spans 13 residues. Trimming pared 1 base from V and 8 bases from J, leaving 11 bases between. In nucleotides, the CDR3 is TGTGCCAGCAGTTTATATGGAGGGGACGGCTACACCTTC. Translated, it gives CASSLYGGDGYTF.

The CDR3 loop is CASSPIAGPVYNEQFF. CDR3 bases: TGCGCCAGCAGCCCCATAGCGGGGCCTGTTTACAATGAGCAGTTCTTC. The chain links TRBV4-1 to TRBJ2-1, with 8 bases matching TRBD2. The CDR3 has 16 amino acids. Germline CDR1 is MGHRA and CDR2 is YSYEKL. Germline trimming cut 4 bases from V and 4 bases from J; bases unmatched to any gene: 9.

This chain links TRBV29-1 with TRBJ2-5; 7 bases map to TRBD2. The J segment lost 5 bases and the V segment lost 8 bases, leaving 11 bases of the junction unmatched. The CDR3 totals 13 residues. Per the germline V gene, CDR1 is SQVTM and CDR2 is ANQGSEA. The CDR3 sequence is CSQLIGREETQYF. The CDR3 DNA reads TGCAGCCAACTCATAGGGAGGGAGGAGACCCAGTACTTC. Complete variable domain (other parts from reference TRBV29-1 and TRBJ2-5): SAVISQKPSRDICQRGTSLTIQCQVDSQVTMMFWYRQQPGQSLTLIATANQGSEATYESGFVIDKFPISRPNLTFSTLTVSNMSPEDSSIYLCSQLIGREETQYFGPGTRLLVL.

The chain has TRBV9 and TRBJ1-2; 7 nucleotides agree with TRBD1. Germline trimming cut 4 bases from V and 7 bases from J; bases unmatched to any gene: 16. The CDR3 is 16 residues long. CDR1 and CDR2 (germline): SGDLS, YYNGEE. This CDR3 is CASSPFRQGLQGGYTF. The CDR3, as DNA: TGTGCCAGCAGCCCGTTCCGACAGGGTCTCCAGGGTGGCTACACCTTC.

The J gene is TRBJ1-1, the V gene TRBV30, with D possibly being TRBD1 (5 bases). Trimming took off 6 bases at V and 4 bases at J, with 12 bases between the two ends. CDR1 and CDR2 from the germline V gene are GTSNPN and SVGIG (reference sequence). The CDR3 loop spans 12 amino acids. CDR3 nucleotides: TGTGCCTGCATGAGGAGGGGCACTGAAGCTTTCTTT. Its protein is CACMRRGTEAFF.

The V and J genes are TRBV21-1 and TRBJ2-7; the D call in the table, TRBD1, was not verified against the DNA. TRBV21-1 is listed as a pseudogene. The CDR3 covers 12 residues. The CDR3 protein is CASSPVWAKQYF. In DNA form, the CDR3 reads TGTGCCAGCAGCCCCGTTTGGGCAAAGCAGTACTTC.

The chain joins TRBV9 to TRBJ2-3, with a weak D call TRBD1 (5 bases). This CDR3 comprises 16 residues. The ends were cut back, 1 base at V and 2 bases at J, with 14 bases in the middle. Germline V gene lookup returns CDR1 SGDLS and CDR2 YYNGEE. CDR3 coding DNA: TGTGCCAGCAGCGTATGGAGTCAGGGCTCCACAGATACGCAGTATTTT. Translated, it gives CASSVWSQGSTDTQYF.